This TCR beta chain appears in the sequencing data of a study of T cell repertoires in cytomegalovirus infection. Of note for this clonotype: Its antigen is unidentified.

One entry per CDR3 protein results from TCRdb running MiXCR on the reads. The sample carries around 800,000 distinct CDR3 sequences, roughly 33% recorded once. This clonotype was obtained from a human donor in good health (CMV status not recorded). Some clones in this sample may be carry-over from other donors' samples. The input for sequencing was cultured CD8+ T cells from PBMCs, taken from culture after CMV antigen stimulation.

The CDR3: CSASHILGQPGGGYTF. DNA of the CDR3: TGCAGTGCCTCCCATATCTTAGGACAGCCAGGGGGTGGCTACACCTTC. The chain couples TRBV20-1 to TRBJ1-2; the match to TRBD1 covers 7 bases. V lost 6 bases to trimming and J lost 7 bases; unmatched junction nucleotides: 20. Per the germline V gene, CDR1 is DFQATT and CDR2 is SNEGSKA (reference sequence). This CDR3 spans 16 amino acids.